This T cell receptor (beta chain) was sequenced in a study of T cell changes during pregnancy in multiple sclerosis. The repertoire was sequenced with immunoSEQ multiplex PCR; TCRdb's copy has only in-frame clones and lacks some. The sample holds 30,000 or so clones; roughly 90% are singletons and the top ten take around 0.4%. Germline CDR1 MNHNS, CDR2 SASEGT. V lost 4 bases to trimming and J lost 3 bases; unmatched junction nucleotides: 3. This CDR3 spans 13 amino acids. The source of this sequence is a female donor in good health, enrolled as a control in a pregnancy study. The V gene is TRBV6-1, the J gene TRBJ2-7; 7 nucleotides align to TRBD1. Sequencing was performed on CD4+ T cells from peripheral blood mononuclear cells, taken in the second trimester of pregnancy. The CDR3 nucleotides are TGTGCCAGCAGTGGAGGACAGGACTACGAGCAGTACTTC. Translation gives CASSGGQDYEQYF.